The 8 T cell receptor beta chains below come from one sample, sequenced in a study of cytomegalovirus exposure and HLA in healthy donors. With 60 Vbeta and 13 Jbeta primers, the PCR was carried out. The protocol was immunoSEQ multiplex PCR, while the TCRdb copy is restricted to in-frame clones and leaves out a portion. The sample lists approximately 130,000 clones; 80% were seen once. Sequencing was done on a sample of PBMCs. The receptors were gathered from a woman aged 40-49 years in good health and CMV-seronegative.

The table lists this clone with a count of one. The genes are TRBV29-1 and TRBJ2-2, with D maybe TRBD2 (6 bases). Germline-derived CDR1 and CDR2 are SQVTM and ANQGSEA. V shed 6 bases and J shed 1 base, with 12 bases lying between them. The CDR3 totals 14 residues. CDR3 residues: CSVGIGGNTGELFF. The DNA of the CDR3 is TGCAGCGTGGGGATCGGGGGGAACACCGGGGAGCTGTTTTTT.

The J gene is TRBJ1-4, the V gene TRBV12-5, with no clear D. The V gene lost 0 bases and the J gene lost 10 bases, with 15 bases spanning the gap. The CDR3 runs to 15 residues. Per germline, CDR1 LGHNT and CDR2 FRNRAP. The CDR3 nucleotides are TGTGCTAGTGGTTTGGTACGCGGGGTGGAAGGAAAACTGTTTTTT. It specifies CASGLVRGVEGKLFF.

The chain couples TRBV6-1 to TRBJ2-5; 8 bases line up with TRBD1. V lost 2 bases to trimming and J lost 2 bases; unmatched junction nucleotides: 10. CDR1 is MNHNS, CDR2 SASEGT, per germline. This CDR3 is built from 17 residues. CDR3 loop: CASSEIGGTGPQETQYF. The CDR3 DNA sequence: TGTGCCAGCAGTGAAATTGGGGGGACAGGACCACAAGAGACCCAGTACTTC.

This chain connects TRBV13 to TRBJ1-6; 9 bases align to TRBD1. CDR3 length: 15 residues. The germline V gene has CDR1 PRHDT and CDR2 FYEKMQ (reference sequence). The V segment lost 0 bases and the J segment 7 bases; nucleotides outside the gene matches: 1. The CDR3 nucleotides read TGTGCCAGCAGCTTAGGGGACAGGGGAAATTCACCCCTCCACTTT. Translation: CASSLGDRGNSPLHF.

The chain uses TRBV28 and TRBJ1-2; 9 bases line up with TRBD1. CDR3 size: 18 residues. J lost 8 bases, V lost 3 bases, and 19 bases had no gene match. Germline V CDR1 and CDR2: MDHEN, SYDVKM. The CDR3 spells CASSFSPGQGVLLIGYTF. The CDR3 DNA follows: TGTGCCAGCAGTTTCTCGCCGGGACAGGGAGTCCTTTTGATAGGCTACACCTTC.

The chain links TRBV7-2 to TRBJ2-6; TRBD1 matches 8 bases. The CDR3 length is 17 residues. V shed 4 bases and J 10 bases; nucleotides not matched to a gene: 15. Germline CDR1 and CDR2: SGHTA and FQGNSA. The CDR3 loop is CASSSTPGQVSKNVLTF. CDR3 nucleotide sequence: TGTGCCAGCAGCTCGACTCCGGGACAGGTCTCTAAAAACGTCCTGACTTTC.

The chain is built from TRBV9 and TRBJ2-3; 8 bases fit TRBD2. J was trimmed by 3 bases and V by 4 bases; bases with no gene match: 10. The CDR3 consists of 16 residues. Looked up from germline, CDR1 is SGDLS and CDR2 is YYNGEE. In nucleotides, the CDR3 is TGTGCCAGCAGCCCAATACCGCGGGGGGCAACAGATACGCAGTATTTT. Amino acids: CASSPIPRGATDTQYF.

This clone was recorded only once. A junction boundary mismatches the germline segment, possibly from a read error. This sequence joins TRBV27 and TRBJ1-2; 9 positions agree with TRBD1. The CDR3 runs to 14 residues. The germline CDR1 and CDR2 sequences are MNHEY and SMNVEV (reference sequence). The CDR3 is CASSLGTGRYGYPF. The CDR3 nucleotides read TGTGCCAGCAGTTTGGGGACAGGGAGGTATGGCTACCCCTTC.